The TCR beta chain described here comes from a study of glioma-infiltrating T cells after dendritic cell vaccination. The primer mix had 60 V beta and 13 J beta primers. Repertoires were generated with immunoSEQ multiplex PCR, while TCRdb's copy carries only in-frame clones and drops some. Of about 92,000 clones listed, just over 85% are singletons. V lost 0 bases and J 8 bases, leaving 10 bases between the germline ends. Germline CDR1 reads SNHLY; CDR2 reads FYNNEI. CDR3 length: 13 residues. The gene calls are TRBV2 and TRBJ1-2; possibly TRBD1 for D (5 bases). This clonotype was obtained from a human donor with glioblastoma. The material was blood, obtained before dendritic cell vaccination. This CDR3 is CASSEAEGVGYTF. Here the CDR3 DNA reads TGTGCCAGCAGTGAAGCGGAAGGGGTCGGCTACACCTTC.